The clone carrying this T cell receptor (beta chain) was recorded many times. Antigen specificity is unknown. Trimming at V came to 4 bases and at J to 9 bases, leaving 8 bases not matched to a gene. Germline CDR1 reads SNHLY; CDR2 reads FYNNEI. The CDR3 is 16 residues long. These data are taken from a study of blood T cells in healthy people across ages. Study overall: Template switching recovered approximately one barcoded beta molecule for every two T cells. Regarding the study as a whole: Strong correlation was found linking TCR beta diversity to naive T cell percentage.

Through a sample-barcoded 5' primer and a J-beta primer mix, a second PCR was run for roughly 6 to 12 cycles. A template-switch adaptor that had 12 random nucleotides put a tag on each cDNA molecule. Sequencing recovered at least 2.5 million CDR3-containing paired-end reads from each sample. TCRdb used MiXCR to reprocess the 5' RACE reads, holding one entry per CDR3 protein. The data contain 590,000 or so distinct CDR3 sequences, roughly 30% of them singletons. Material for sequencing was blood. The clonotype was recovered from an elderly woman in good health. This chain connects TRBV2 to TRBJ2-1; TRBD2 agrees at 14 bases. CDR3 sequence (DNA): TGTGCCAGCAGTGCCCCGACTAGCGGGGGGGTGAGTGAGCAGTTCTTC. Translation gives CASSAPTSGGVSEQFF.